These T cell receptor beta chains were read from a single sample in a study of radiotherapy plus CTLA-4 blockade in lung cancer. Produced via immunoSEQ multiplex PCR; TCRdb's table is partial and in-frame only. Counted here are about 49,000 clones, about 88% occurring once; the ten biggest clones make up 28%. Sequencing used peripheral blood, obtained from a patient treated with radiotherapy plus ipilimumab. The receptors were gathered from a human donor with non-small cell lung cancer whose response to radiotherapy plus ipilimumab could not be evaluated. Both conserved end residues are part of each CDR3. Each record gives: clone size, J gene, D gene, V gene, CDR3 protein, CDR3 DNA. D genes are given only for firm matches. Only some rows state a clone size, as once, few, many or a class for expanded clones.

clone size: -
J gene: TRBJ2-1
D gene: -
V gene: TRBV6-6
CDR3 protein: CASSYPDLAGEQFF
CDR3 DNA: TGTGCCAGCAGTTACCCCGATCTAGCTGGTGAGCAGTTCTTC

clone size: -
J gene: TRBJ1-2
D gene: TRBD1
V gene: TRBV7-2
CDR3 protein: CASSIAGTGLYGYTF
CDR3 DNA: TGTGCCAGCAGCATTGCCGGGACAGGGCTCTATGGCTACACCTTC

clone size: -
J gene: TRBJ1-4
D gene: -
V gene: TRBV18
CDR3 protein: CASSLGQTSTNEKLFF
CDR3 DNA: TGTGCCAGCTCACTTGGACAGACTTCAACTAATGAAAAACTGTTTTTT

clone size: -
J gene: TRBJ2-1
D gene: -
V gene: TRBV5-6
CDR3 protein: CASSPGTTEQFF
CDR3 DNA: TGTGCCAGCAGCCCTGGGACAACCGAGCAGTTCTTC

clone size: -
J gene: TRBJ2-7
D gene: -
V gene: TRBV6-1
CDR3 protein: CATEGHFYEQYF
CDR3 DNA: TGTGCCACCGAGGGACACTTCTACGAGCAGTACTTC

clone size: -
J gene: TRBJ2-3
D gene: -
V gene: TRBV28
CDR3 protein: CASSLPRTTTDTQYF
CDR3 DNA: TGTGCCAGCAGTTTACCCAGGACTACCACAGATACGCAGTATTTT

clone size: -
J gene: TRBJ2-7
D gene: -
V gene: TRBV2
CDR3 protein: CASTGSYEQYF
CDR3 DNA: TGTGCCAGCACCGGGTCCTACGAGCAGTACTTC

clone size: -
J gene: TRBJ1-1
D gene: -
V gene: TRBV19
CDR3 protein: CASSIGPKNTEAFF
CDR3 DNA: TGTGCCAGTAGTATAGGGCCGAAGAACACTGAAGCTTTCTTT

clone size: -
J gene: TRBJ2-4
D gene: TRBD1
V gene: TRBV15
CDR3 protein: CATSRGSGQGVQNIQYF
CDR3 DNA: TGTGCCACCAGCAGAGGCTCGGGACAGGGGGTCCAAAACATTCAGTACTTC

clone size: few
J gene: TRBJ1-2
D gene: -
V gene: TRBV7-8
CDR3 protein: CASSLEAGGYTF
CDR3 DNA: TGTGCCAGCAGCTTAGAAGCCGGTGGCTACACCTTC

clone size: -
J gene: TRBJ2-2
D gene: TRBD2
V gene: TRBV4-1
CDR3 protein: CASSHWTSGRLNTGELFF
CDR3 DNA: TGCGCCAGCAGCCATTGGACTAGCGGGAGGTTGAACACCGGGGAGCTGTTTTTT

clone size: -
J gene: TRBJ1-2
D gene: TRBD1
V gene: TRBV6-5
CDR3 protein: CASSLGQESSSYGYTF
CDR3 DNA: TGTGCCAGCAGTTTAGGACAGGAGTCCTCTAGCTATGGCTACACCTTC

clone size: -
J gene: TRBJ1-3
D gene: TRBD1
V gene: TRBV6-5
CDR3 protein: CASSYTGGSGNTIYF
CDR3 DNA: TGTGCCAGCAGTTACACAGGGGGCTCTGGAAACACCATATATTTT

clone size: -
J gene: TRBJ1-5
D gene: -
V gene: TRBV19
CDR3 protein: CASRLGLGQPQHF
CDR3 DNA: TGTGCCAGTAGACTAGGGTTAGGTCAGCCCCAGCATTTT

clone size: -
J gene: TRBJ1-2
D gene: TRBD1
V gene: TRBV2
CDR3 protein: CARKIQGWGYTF
CDR3 DNA: TGTGCCAGGAAAATACAGGGGTGGGGCTACACCTTC

clone size: -
J gene: TRBJ2-1
D gene: TRBD2
V gene: TRBV7-9
CDR3 protein: CASSPTSGISFSYNEQFF
CDR3 DNA: TGTGCCAGCAGCCCCACTAGCGGGATCTCCTTCTCCTACAATGAGCAGTTCTTC

clone size: few
J gene: TRBJ2-7
D gene: TRBD1
V gene: TRBV7-9
CDR3 protein: CASTDTGGGYEQYF
CDR3 DNA: TGTGCCAGCACCGACACAGGGGGCGGCTACGAGCAGTACTTC

clone size: once
J gene: TRBJ2-7
D gene: -
V gene: TRBV9
CDR3 protein: CASSVAPGTYEQYF
CDR3 DNA: TGTGCCAGCAGCGTAGCCCCCGGTACCTACGAGCAGTACTTC

clone size: -
J gene: TRBJ1-5
D gene: -
V gene: TRBV4-2
CDR3 protein: CASSQVVGQVGQPQHF
CDR3 DNA: TGTGCCAGCAGCCAAGTGGTAGGCCAGGTAGGTCAGCCCCAGCATTTT

clone size: -
J gene: TRBJ2-1
D gene: -
V gene: TRBV9
CDR3 protein: CASSARPGYNEQFF
CDR3 DNA: TGTGCCAGCAGCGCGAGGCCCGGGTACAATGAGCAGTTCTTC

clone size: -
J gene: TRBJ2-5
D gene: -
V gene: TRBV13
CDR3 protein: CASSLTWETQYF
CDR3 DNA: TGTGCCAGCAGCTTGACTTGGGAGACCCAGTACTTC

clone size: once
J gene: TRBJ2-1
D gene: TRBD2
V gene: TRBV7-2
CDR3 protein: CASSLVVRLAGVYNEQFF
CDR3 DNA: TGTGCCAGCAGCTTAGTAGTTCGCCTAGCGGGGGTTTACAATGAGCAGTTCTTC

clone size: few
J gene: TRBJ2-2
D gene: -
V gene: TRBV5-1
CDR3 protein: CASSLQPGELFF
CDR3 DNA: TGCGCCAGCAGCTTACAACCCGGGGAGCTGTTTTTT

clone size: -
J gene: TRBJ2-1
D gene: -
V gene: TRBV7-2
CDR3 protein: CASSRLQGGNNEQFF
CDR3 DNA: TGTGCCAGCAGCAGATTACAGGGGGGGAACAATGAGCAGTTCTTC

clone size: -
J gene: TRBJ2-3
D gene: -
V gene: TRBV15
CDR3 protein: CATSPQTGLRDTQYF
CDR3 DNA: TGTGCCACCAGCCCCCAGACAGGTCTAAGGGATACGCAGTATTTT

clone size: -
J gene: TRBJ2-5
D gene: TRBD1
V gene: TRBV5-1
CDR3 protein: CASSPQGAGETQYF
CDR3 DNA: TGCGCCAGCAGCCCACAGGGGGCTGGGGAGACCCAGTACTTC

clone size: -
J gene: TRBJ2-7
D gene: TRBD2
V gene: TRBV30
CDR3 protein: CAWSVWGAGAYEQYF
CDR3 DNA: TGTGCCTGGAGTGTATGGGGAGCGGGGGCCTACGAGCAGTACTTC

clone size: few
J gene: TRBJ1-2
D gene: -
V gene: TRBV4-1
CDR3 protein: CASSPSLGGHYGYTF
CDR3 DNA: TGCGCCAGCAGCCCTAGCTTGGGAGGGCACTATGGCTACACCTTC

clone size: -
J gene: TRBJ2-7
D gene: TRBD1
V gene: TRBV28
CDR3 protein: CASSQWGGQGYEQYF
CDR3 DNA: TGTGCCAGCAGTCAGTGGGGGGGACAGGGCTACGAGCAGTACTTC

clone size: -
J gene: TRBJ1-4
D gene: -
V gene: TRBV28
CDR3 protein: CATKPRNEKLFF
CDR3 DNA: TGTGCCACTAAACCAAGAAATGAAAAACTGTTTTTT

clone size: -
J gene: TRBJ2-6
D gene: TRBD1
V gene: TRBV28
CDR3 protein: CASSLVQGNGANVLTF
CDR3 DNA: TGTGCCAGCAGTTTAGTACAGGGGAATGGGGCCAACGTCCTGACTTTC

clone size: once
J gene: TRBJ1-2
D gene: -
V gene: TRBV5-1
CDR3 protein: CASSLAGTKGYGYTF
CDR3 DNA: TGCGCCAGCAGCTTGGCCGGGACAAAGGGGTACGGCTACACCTTC

clone size: once
J gene: TRBJ2-3
D gene: TRBD2
V gene: TRBV11-2
CDR3 protein: CASSYGTSGTDTQYF
CDR3 DNA: TGTGCCAGCAGTTACGGTACTAGCGGAACAGATACGCAGTATTTT

clone size: -
J gene: TRBJ2-6
D gene: -
V gene: TRBV28
CDR3 protein: CASTPPGQYFSGANVLTF
CDR3 DNA: TGTGCCAGCACTCCTCCCGGACAGTATTTCTCTGGGGCCAACGTCCTGACTTTC

clone size: -
J gene: TRBJ1-2
D gene: -
V gene: TRBV11-2
CDR3 protein: CASSSQGVGGYTF
CDR3 DNA: TGTGCCAGCAGCTCCCAAGGGGTGGGTGGCTACACCTTC

clone size: -
J gene: TRBJ2-3
D gene: TRBD2
V gene: TRBV2
CDR3 protein: CALGVAGSTDTQYF
CDR3 DNA: TGTGCCCTTGGGGTAGCGGGAAGTACAGATACGCAGTATTTT

clone size: -
J gene: TRBJ1-3
D gene: -
V gene: TRBV28
CDR3 protein: CASSSGILSGNTIYF
CDR3 DNA: TGTGCCAGCAGTTCGGGGATCCTCTCTGGAAACACCATATATTTT

clone size: once
J gene: TRBJ2-7
D gene: TRBD1
V gene: TRBV6-5
CDR3 protein: CASGQGSYEQYF
CDR3 DNA: TGTGCCAGTGGACAGGGGTCCTACGAGCAGTACTTC

clone size: -
J gene: TRBJ2-7
D gene: TRBD2
V gene: TRBV28
CDR3 protein: CASSSIAGGPLEQYF
CDR3 DNA: TGTGCCAGCAGTTCGATAGCGGGAGGGCCGCTAGAGCAGTACTTC

clone size: -
J gene: TRBJ1-3
D gene: -
V gene: TRBV9
CDR3 protein: CASSVSTGSGNTIYF
CDR3 DNA: TGTGCCAGCAGCGTCTCTACAGGGTCTGGAAACACCATATATTTT

clone size: few
J gene: TRBJ2-3
D gene: -
V gene: TRBV7-2
CDR3 protein: CASSGQVGGDTQYF
CDR3 DNA: TGTGCCAGCAGCGGTCAAGTGGGGGGAGATACGCAGTATTTT

clone size: -
J gene: TRBJ2-2
D gene: -
V gene: TRBV29-1
CDR3 protein: CSVGIGANTGELFF
CDR3 DNA: TGCAGCGTTGGTATAGGGGCGAACACCGGGGAGCTGTTTTTT

clone size: -
J gene: TRBJ1-2
D gene: -
V gene: TRBV7-8
CDR3 protein: CASSPRDPMSEGYTF
CDR3 DNA: TGTGCCAGCAGCCCCAGGGATCCCATGTCGGAGGGCTACACCTTC

clone size: -
J gene: TRBJ1-3
D gene: -
V gene: TRBV30
CDR3 protein: CAWSVGGSGNTIYF
CDR3 DNA: TGTGCCTGGAGTGTAGGAGGGTCTGGAAACACCATATATTTT

clone size: -
J gene: TRBJ2-1
D gene: TRBD2
V gene: TRBV28
CDR3 protein: CASASERGAGEQFF
CDR3 DNA: TGTGCCAGCGCTTCCGAGCGGGGGGCCGGTGAGCAGTTCTTC

clone size: -
J gene: TRBJ1-2
D gene: TRBD1
V gene: TRBV28
CDR3 protein: CASSLQGARGYTF
CDR3 DNA: TGTGCCAGCAGTTTACAGGGGGCGAGGGGCTACACCTTC

clone size: once
J gene: TRBJ1-5
D gene: TRBD1
V gene: TRBV5-5
CDR3 protein: CASSPAVGQGGQPQHF
CDR3 DNA: TGTGCCAGCAGCCCCGCCGTGGGACAGGGAGGTCAGCCCCAGCATTTT

clone size: -
J gene: TRBJ2-5
D gene: -
V gene: TRBV7-9
CDR3 protein: CASSHQRIQETQYF
CDR3 DNA: TGTGCCAGCAGCCATCAGCGTATCCAAGAGACCCAGTACTTC

clone size: -
J gene: TRBJ2-2
D gene: TRBD1
V gene: TRBV19
CDR3 protein: CASSSGTAMNTGELFF
CDR3 DNA: TGTGCCAGTAGTTCCGGGACAGCTATGAACACCGGGGAGCTGTTTTTT